These 22 T cell receptor beta chains were sequenced from one sample in a study of T-cell memory formation after mild COVID-19. MiXCR, applied by TCRdb to the 5' RACE reads, yields one record per CDR3 protein. Among roughly 450,000 distinct CDR3 sequences listed, 15% to 20% were seen once. The sequencing sample was made of PBMCs or a T cell subset sorted from them (not recorded which). Receptor source: an adult woman who had mild COVID-19 (a few samples of this study predate the infection). Cell type and time point are not known.

Comments on this clonotype: Possible read error: a much larger clone is one base away. The chain recombines TRBV2 with TRBJ1-6; TRBD1 agrees at 7 bases. CDR3 length: 15 residues. Germline lookup yields CDR1 SNHLY and CDR2 FYNNEI. CDR3 residues: CDSNQGGNLGSPLHF. The CDR3 nucleotides are TGTGACAGCAACCAGGGGGGGAACCTAGGTTCACCCCTCCACTTT.

The J gene is TRBJ2-7, the V gene TRBV3-1; the D gene is possibly TRBD2 (6 bases). Trimming removed 5 bases from V and 5 bases from J, with 19 bases in between. The CDR3 contains 15 residues. The germline V gene encodes CDR1 LGHDT and CDR2 YNNKEL (reference sequence). This CDR3 reads CASSRDPGGRDEQYF. CDR3 sequence (DNA): TGTGCCAGCAGCAGGGATCCCGGAGGGCGAGACGAGCAGTACTTC.

This clonotype came up a few times. The chain is built from TRBV19 and TRBJ2-2; the match to TRBD2 covers 11 bases. Germline V gene lookup returns CDR1 LNHDA and CDR2 SQIVND (reference sequence). The trim removed 7 bases at V and 1 base at J, leaving 11 bases unmatched. This CDR3 region has 18 residues. The CDR3 is CASTQVAGGPGNTGELFF. The CDR3, as DNA: TGTGCCAGTACACAGGTAGCGGGAGGGCCTGGGAACACCGGGGAGCTGTTTTTT.

V and J are TRBV6-4 and TRBJ2-1; TRBD1 agrees at 10 bases. This CDR3 is 14 amino acids long. The germline V gene encodes CDR1 MRHNA and CDR2 SNTAGT. With 4 bases clipped from V and 8 bases from J, the junction kept 5 bases outside the gene matches. DNA of the CDR3: TGTGCCAGCAGTGCGACAGGGGGCAACGATGAGCAGTTCTTC. Amino acids: CASSATGGNDEQFF.

V is TRBV15 and J is TRBJ2-3; D is unresolved. CDR1 and CDR2 from the germline V gene are LNHNV and YYDKDF (reference sequence). The V end lost 6 bases, the J end lost 6 bases, and 19 bases lay between the germline ends. There are 15 residues in the CDR3. CDR3 in DNA: TGTGCCACCAGTTACACCCAGGTGGCTAAGGATACGCAGTATTTT. Protein: CATSYTQVAKDTQYF. The entire variable domain, with the rest obtained from reference TRBV15 and TRBJ2-3, is as follows: DAMVIQNPRYQVTQFGKPVTLSCSQTLNHNVMYWYQQKSSQAPKLLFHYYDKDFNNEADTPDNFQSRRPNTSFCFLDIRSPGLGDTAMYLCATSYTQVAKDTQYFGPGTRLTVL.

The chain has TRBV12-3 or TRBV12-4 and TRBJ2-7; tentatively, D is TRBD1 (6 bases). V was shortened by 3 bases and J by 4 bases, with 16 bases between the two germline ends. This CDR3 spans 15 amino acids. The CDR3 loop reads CASSFRQGWVYEQYF. As DNA, the CDR3 is TGTGCCAGCAGTTTCCGGCAGGGGTGGGTTTACGAGCAGTACTTC.

This clonotype appeared many times. The chain uses TRBV7-6 and TRBJ2-3; TRBD2 might be the D (5 bases). V shed 4 bases and J shed 1 base, with 12 bases lying between them. The germline V gene has CDR1 SGHVS and CDR2 FNYEAQ. This CDR3 comprises 15 residues. The CDR3: CASSSPSPGTDTQYF. The CDR3 DNA follows: TGTGCCAGCAGCTCCCCTAGCCCCGGCACAGATACGCAGTATTTT.

The chain combines TRBV6-4 with TRBJ1-6; the D is unclear. Germline V gene data show CDR1 as MRHNA and CDR2 as SNTAGT. Deletions cut 0 bases from V and 9 bases from J, with 6 bases between. The CDR3 is 13 residues long. CDR3: CASSDSTRSPLHF. DNA for the CDR3: TGTGCCAGCAGTGACTCGACTCGTTCACCCCTCCACTTT.

V usage is TRBV7-9 and J usage is TRBJ2-7; weak D call: TRBD2 (6 bases). Trimming removed 2 bases from V and 3 bases from J, with 20 bases in between. The CDR3 totals 17 residues. Germline lookup yields CDR1 SEHNR and CDR2 FQNEAQ (reference sequence). The CDR3 is CASSLRGGVNGVYEQYF. The CDR3 nucleotides read TGTGCCAGCAGCTTAAGGGGAGGAGTAAATGGAGTCTACGAGCAGTACTTC.

The V call is TRBV2, the J call TRBJ1-5, with D maybe TRBD1 (6 bases). This CDR3 comprises 18 residues. Trimming pared 2 bases from V and 2 bases from J, leaving 19 bases between. Germline CDR1 is SNHLY and CDR2 is FYNNEI. As DNA, the CDR3 is TGTGCCAGCAGTGAAAGCGGCCAGGGGTTGAGCGGCAATCAGCCCCAGCATTTT. Translation gives CASSESGQGLSGNQPQHF. Drawing the rest from reference TRBV2 and TRBJ1-5, the complete variable domain is EPEVTQTPSHQVTQMGQEVILRCVPISNHLYFYWYRQILGQKVEFLVSFYNNEISEKSEIFDDQFSVERPDGSNFTLKIRSTKLEDSAMYFCASSESGQGLSGNQPQHFGDGTRLSIL.

The chain employs TRBV7-3 and TRBJ2-6, with D tentatively TRBD2 (6 bases). The CDR3 sequence is 16 residues long. Germline loops: CDR1 SGHTA, CDR2 FQGTGA. V lost 5 bases and J 2 bases, leaving 13 bases between the germline ends. The CDR3 region has the DNA TGTGCCAGCAGCCCGACCGGGAGCACTGGGGCCAACGTCCTGACTTTC. Translation: CASSPTGSTGANVLTF.

This clonotype was observed a handful of times. V and J are TRBV7-9 and TRBJ1-5; D is undetermined. Germline V gene lookup returns CDR1 SEHNR and CDR2 FQNEAQ (reference sequence). This CDR3 is 14 amino acids long. The ends were cut back, 4 bases at V and 5 bases at J, with 12 bases in the middle. The CDR3 DNA is TGTGCCAGCAGCTCGAACAGTATCCATCAGCCCCAGCATTTT. Its protein product is CASSSNSIHQPQHF.

This clonotype has a handful of counts. The rearrangement uses TRBV5-4 and TRBJ2-1, with D maybe TRBD2 (5 bases). The CDR3 spans 14 residues. Germline V gene data show CDR1 as SGHNT and CDR2 as YYREEE (reference sequence). V was cut by 3 bases and J by 9 bases, with 16 bases left in between. The CDR3 DNA follows: TGTGCCAGCAGCTCCAAAGGGAGCAGCGGTGAGCAGTTCTTC. Amino acid sequence: CASSSKGSSGEQFF.

The gene calls are TRBV6-6 and TRBJ1-5; D gene ambiguous. This CDR3 contains 15 residues. The V end was cut by 0 bases, the J end by 4 bases, with 10 bases between. Germline V gene lookup returns CDR1 MNHNY and CDR2 SVGAGI (reference sequence). This CDR3 is CASSYSMVTNQPQHF. CDR3 DNA: TGTGCCAGCAGTTACTCGATGGTAACTAATCAGCCCCAGCATTTT.

This clonotype was seen a handful of times. This chain connects TRBV27 to TRBJ1-2; the match to TRBD1 covers 8 bases. There are 17 residues in the CDR3. Germline V gene sequence: CDR1 MNHEY, CDR2 SMNVEV (reference sequence). After removal of 3 bases from V and 1 base from J, the junction contained 10 bases not matched to a gene. The DNA of the CDR3 is TGTGCCAGCAGTTTCCTCGGACAGGGAAGCTTTAACTATGGCTACACCTTC. As protein: CASSFLGQGSFNYGYTF.

In this sample, this clonotype turned up a few times. This sequence joins TRBV30 and TRBJ2-7; 11 nucleotides agree with TRBD1. This CDR3 spans 15 amino acids. From germline, CDR1 is GTSNPN and CDR2 SVGIG (reference sequence). V shed 5 bases, J shed 0 bases, and the junction held 6 bases outside the gene matches. CDR3 residues: CAWQPDRGLSYEQYF. The CDR3, as DNA: TGTGCCTGGCAACCGGACAGGGGGCTCTCCTACGAGCAGTACTTC.

This clonotype has only a few counts. The CDR3 spells CASSSMLDTGNTEAFF. In DNA, the CDR3 is TGCGCCAGCAGCTCTATGCTGGACACAGGGAACACTGAAGCTTTCTTT. This chain connects TRBV5-1 to TRBJ1-1; TRBD1 might be the D (5 bases). CDR3 length: 16 residues. CDR1 is SGHRS and CDR2 is YFSETQ in the germline V gene. Deletions cut 3 bases from V and 1 base from J, with 16 bases between.

Only a few counts were recorded for this clonotype. The chain has TRBV7-2 and TRBJ1-3; no clear D gene. CDR3 length: 15 residues. Germline lookup yields CDR1 SGHTA and CDR2 FQGNSA. V was cut by 2 bases and J by 0 bases, with 8 bases left in between. The CDR3 DNA reads TGTGCCAGCAGCTTACCAGGCCTCTCTGGAAACACCATATATTTT. This gives the protein CASSLPGLSGNTIYF.

This clonotype has only a few counts. The chain uses TRBV2 and TRBJ1-2, with a weak D call TRBD1 (5 bases). Per germline, CDR1 SNHLY and CDR2 FYNNEI. V was cut by 6 bases and J by 3 bases, with 17 bases left in between. CDR3 size: 15 residues. The CDR3 protein is CASRGIRTSHYGYTF. The DNA for the CDR3 is TGTGCCAGCAGGGGCATAAGGACAAGCCACTATGGCTACACCTTC.

A few counts support this clonotype. This chain uses TRBV5-1 with TRBJ1-6; D remains unclear. V was cut by 0 bases and J by 13 bases, with 11 bases left in between. Germline values: CDR1 SGHRS, CDR2 YFSETQ. The CDR3 runs 13 residues. CDR3 sequence: CASSLARGNPLHF. The CDR3 DNA reads as TGCGCCAGCAGCTTGGCCCGGGGTAACCCCCTCCACTTT.

This clonotype has more than one count but fewer than ten. The chain carries TRBV5-1 and TRBJ2-1, with TRBD2 matching over 12 bases. The junction had 11 bases not matched to a gene; V was cut back by 2 bases and J by 8 bases. Per germline, CDR1 SGHRS and CDR2 YFSETQ. The CDR3 covers 17 residues. For the CDR3, the DNA is TGCGCCAGCAGCTTAAGACCTAGCGGGGGGGCTCTCTATGAGCAGTTCTTC. This translates into CASSLRPSGGALYEQFF.

This chain connects TRBV19 to TRBJ1-1; D is unresolved. The length of the CDR3 is 11 residues. From germline, CDR1 is LNHDA and CDR2 SQIVND (reference sequence). V was pared by 8 bases and J by 2 bases, with 6 bases between. The CDR3 spells CASGNNTEAFF. DNA of the CDR3: TGTGCCAGTGGCAATAACACTGAAGCTTTCTTT.